This passage covers 28 T cell receptor beta chains from one sample sequenced in a study of beta chain features in type 1 diabetes. The study reverse transcribed the entire isolated RNA, so it sequenced expressed TCRB transcripts. Clones were sequenced by immunoSEQ multiplex PCR, and TCRdb holds only the in-frame ones, with some missing. The repertoire has over 500,000 clones, about 14% of them found once; the top ten carry about 0.097%. The material sequenced was naive CD4+ T cells from blood. These receptors were obtained from a man aged 18-30 years in good health.

The rearrangement links TRBV28 to TRBJ2-3, with D unclear. Trimming took off 3 bases at V and 6 bases at J, with 13 bases between the two ends. The CDR3 length is 14 residues. Germline assignment: CDR1 MDHEN and CDR2 SYDVKM. The CDR3 protein is CASSLPGLGDTQYF. CDR3 in DNA: TGTGCCAGCAGTTTGCCCGGGCTCGGGGATACGCAGTATTTT.

The chain carries TRBV10-3 and TRBJ2-5; D is uncertain. With 4 bases removed from V and 2 bases from J, the gap between germline ends came to 8 bases. Germline CDR1 is ENHRY and CDR2 is SYGVKD. The CDR3 has 13 residues. CDR3 sequence reads: CAISAIYQETQYF. CDR3 DNA: TGTGCCATCAGTGCGATCTATCAAGAGACCCAGTACTTC.

A few counts support this clone. The chain uses TRBV10-3 and TRBJ1-1; maybe TRBD1 (5 bases). The CDR3 has 15 residues. V was clipped by 7 bases and J by 3 bases, with 18 bases between them. Per the germline V gene, CDR1 is ENHRY and CDR2 is SYGVKD. The CDR3 coding sequence is TGTGCCATCACCCGAAGGTGGGACGGGGACACTGAAGCTTTCTTT. It yields the protein CAITRRWDGDTEAFF.

This clone was recorded a few times. Here the CDR3 reads CASSPSGNWETQYF. The CDR3 coding sequence is TGTGCCAGCAGCCCGTCGGGAAACTGGGAGACCCAGTACTTC. The V gene is TRBV5-4, the J gene TRBJ2-5; maybe TRBD2 (5 bases). This CDR3 spans 14 amino acids. The germline V gene encodes CDR1 SGHNT and CDR2 YYREEE (reference sequence). V lost 4 bases and J 5 bases, leaving 15 bases between the germline ends.

This clone was found a few times. This chain uses TRBV10-3 with TRBJ2-5, with unresolved D. This CDR3 contains 14 residues. With 0 bases removed from V and 4 bases from J, the gap between germline ends came to 9 bases. The germline V gene has CDR1 ENHRY and CDR2 SYGVKD. The DNA of the CDR3 is TGTGCCATCAGTGAGTCGGCGGAAGGAGAGACCCAGTACTTC. It encodes CAISESAEGETQYF.

The rearrangement links TRBV27 to TRBJ1-5; 7 nucleotides match TRBD1. V shed 10 bases and J 4 bases; nucleotides not matched to a gene: 10. Germline CDR1 MNHEY, CDR2 SMNVEV (reference sequence). The CDR3 is 14 residues long. The CDR3 is CATWDRRANQPQHF. In DNA form, the CDR3 reads TGTGCCACCTGGGACAGACGAGCTAATCAGCCCCAGCATTTT.

The gene calls are TRBV12-5 and TRBJ2-7, with no clear D. From germline, CDR1 is LGHNT and CDR2 FRNRAP. This CDR3 has 16 amino acids. Trimming removed 0 bases at V and 2 bases at J, with 14 bases between. The CDR3 protein is CASGLVLSGTTYEQYF. CDR3 bases: TGTGCTAGTGGTTTGGTACTCTCGGGCACAACCTACGAGCAGTACTTC.

This clone was counted only a few times. Other DNA variants within this sample encode the same CDR3. CDR3 in amino acids: CASSIDLMNTEAFF. CDR3 bases: TGTGCCAGTAGTATAGATCTTATGAACACTGAAGCTTTCTTT. V gene TRBV19 combines with J gene TRBJ1-1; D is unresolved. Germline V CDR1 and CDR2: LNHDA, SQIVND (reference sequence). The CDR3 runs to 14 residues. Trimming cost V 0 bases and J 0 bases, with 5 bases left between them.

The rearrangement uses TRBV25-1 and TRBJ2-5, with 9 nucleotides matching TRBD1. The J call could be wrong; TRBJ2-7 is a better fit for the DNA end. Germline V gives CDR1 MGHDK, CDR2 SYGVNS. This CDR3 has 14 amino acids. The CDR3 protein is CASIDPGQGPEQYF. CDR3 nucleotides: TGTGCCAGCATCGACCCCGGACAGGGGCCCGAGCAGTACTTC.

The chain recombines TRBV5-1 with TRBJ2-2, with D possibly TRBD1 on 5 matching bases. This CDR3 is built from 15 residues. V lost 4 bases and J 8 bases, leaving 18 bases between the germline ends. In germline, CDR1 is SGHRS, CDR2 YFSETQ. The CDR3 spells CASSKDRRGIGELFF. The CDR3 coding sequence is TGCGCCAGCAGCAAAGACAGAAGGGGTATTGGGGAGCTGTTTTTT.

The V gene is TRBV9, the J gene TRBJ2-5; 8 nucleotides align to TRBD1. CDR3 length: 16 residues. From germline, CDR1 is SGDLS and CDR2 YYNGEE. V trimming: 2 bases; J trimming: 1 base; junction bases outside the gene matches: 7. CDR3 sequence reads: CASSVRTGLGQETQYF. CDR3 DNA: TGTGCCAGCAGCGTTAGGACAGGGTTGGGCCAAGAGACCCAGTACTTC.

This clone was counted between two and nine times. J is TRBJ2-1 and V is TRBV2; D is possibly TRBD2 (6 bases). This CDR3 has 12 residues. Germline-derived CDR1 and CDR2 are SNHLY and FYNNEI. The ends were cut back, 4 bases at V and 7 bases at J, with 8 bases in the middle. The CDR3 region has the DNA TGTGCCAGCAGTGGGGGAGGAAATGAGCAGTTCTTC. Its translation: CASSGGGNEQFF.

This clone was recorded many times. The chain employs TRBV10-3 and TRBJ2-1; no clear D gene. V lost 8 bases and J lost 9, with 20 bases in between. Per the germline V gene, CDR1 is ENHRY and CDR2 is SYGVKD. The CDR3 runs to 14 residues. In DNA, the CDR3 is TGTGCCATCCGTTTGGTACCCGGGTCCGTTGAGCAGTTCTTC. It translates to CAIRLVPGSVEQFF.

The chain uses TRBV7-9 and TRBJ2-1; D call uncertain. V gave up 5 bases and J gave up 9 bases, with 17 bases separating them. Germline CDR1 is SEHNR and CDR2 is FQNEAQ (reference sequence). This CDR3 contains 14 residues. The CDR3 is CASSQTQMSGEQFF. The DNA for the CDR3 is TGTGCCAGCAGCCAAACTCAAATGTCGGGTGAGCAGTTCTTC.

The gene calls are TRBV9 and TRBJ1-2; TRBD1 might be the D (6 bases). The germline V gene has CDR1 SGDLS and CDR2 YYNGEE. The CDR3 runs to 14 residues. Trimming removed 0 bases from V and 7 bases from J, with 13 bases in between. The CDR3 sequence: CASSVDPGEGGYTF. The CDR3 DNA is TGTGCCAGCAGCGTAGATCCAGGGGAGGGTGGCTACACCTTC.

There are a few counts of this clone. The chain carries TRBV27 and TRBJ2-1; D is uncertain. Germline lookup yields CDR1 MNHEY and CDR2 SMNVEV (reference sequence). Trimming cost V 7 bases and J 0 bases, with 10 bases left between them. This CDR3 is built from 14 residues. The CDR3 DNA reads TGTGCCAGCAACACCCGGAGCTCCTACAATGAGCAGTTCTTC. This codes for CASNTRSSYNEQFF.

The chain employs TRBV19 and TRBJ1-1; unclear D gene. Between the trimmed V and J ends, which lost 7 bases and 5 bases, there was a span of 14 bases. CDR3 size: 13 residues. The V gene's germline CDR1 is LNHDA and CDR2 SQIVND (reference sequence). Written as DNA, the CDR3 is TGTGCCAGTACGGCCAGGTCGAGAACTGAAGCTTTCTTT. Its protein product is CASTARSRTEAFF.

As to this clone: One junction end does not reproduce the germline sequence, and a read error may be involved. The chain carries TRBV6-6 and TRBJ2-6; the match to TRBD1 covers 7 bases. This CDR3 spans 13 amino acids. Germline CDR1 reads MNHNY; CDR2 reads SVGAGI (reference sequence). The CDR3: CASLKPPGTARSF. CDR3 sequence (DNA): TGTGCCAGCCTCAAACCCCCCGGGACAGCGAGGTCTTTC.

This clone was counted between two and nine times. This chain links TRBV5-6 with TRBJ1-2; tentative D call: TRBD1 (5 bases). Germline values: CDR1 SGHDT, CDR2 YYEEEE. The CDR3 covers 18 residues. The V end was cut by 4 bases, the J end by 0 bases, with 22 bases between. The CDR3, as DNA: TGTGCCAGCAGCGGGGGAAGATTCGGATTTAACCCTAACTATGGCTACACCTTC. The encoded protein is CASSGGRFGFNPNYGYTF.

A few counts support this clone. The V gene is TRBV4-1, the J gene TRBJ2-5; no clear D. Germline CDR1 reads MGHRA; CDR2 reads YSYEKL. CDR3 length: 14 amino acids. The V gene lost 0 bases and the J gene lost 5 bases, with 10 bases spanning the gap. CDR3 nucleotides: TGCGCCAGCAGCCAAGAAAGAGGAAGGGAGACCCAGTACTTC. Encoded protein: CASSQERGRETQYF.

Comments on this clone: A much bigger clone sits one base away, suggesting this may be a read error. The chain uses TRBV18 and TRBJ1-5; D is undetermined. Germline CDR1 KGHSH, CDR2 LQKENI. V lost 2 bases and J lost 3, with 5 bases in between. This CDR3 has 13 residues. CDR3 nucleotides: TGTGCCAGCTCACCAGGGAACAATCAGCCCCAGCATTTT. This translates into CASSPGNNQPQHF.

The CDR3 is CASRARQGANEKLFF. CDR3 nucleotides: TGTGCCAGCAGAGCTCGACAGGGGGCAAATGAAAAACTGTTTTTT. V and J are TRBV27 and TRBJ1-4, with TRBD1 matching over 10 bases. The germline V gene encodes CDR1 MNHEY and CDR2 SMNVEV (reference sequence). The trim removed 6 bases at V and 5 bases at J, leaving 6 bases unmatched. This CDR3 comprises 15 residues.

This clone was counted a few times. The chain is built from TRBV5-4 and TRBJ2-1, with 8 bases aligning to TRBD2. CDR1 and CDR2 from the germline V gene are SGHNT and YYREEE (reference sequence). Trimming cost V 3 bases and J 4 bases; bases outside gene matches: 6. The CDR3 length is 15 residues. CDR3 in DNA: TGTGCCAGCAGCTATGACAGCGGGAGTTACAATGAGCAGTTCTTC. Amino acid sequence: CASSYDSGSYNEQFF.

This clone has only one observation. J is TRBJ2-5 and V is TRBV7-2, with TRBD2 matching over 16 bases. This CDR3 comprises 17 residues. Germline-derived CDR1 and CDR2 are SGHTA and FQGNSA. With V trimmed by 6 bases and J by 5 bases, 9 bases remained unmatched. The CDR3 is CASSPGTSGRVGETQYF. CDR3 sequence (DNA): TGTGCCAGCAGTCCTGGGACTAGCGGGAGGGTCGGGGAGACCCAGTACTTC.

The J gene is TRBJ2-7, the V gene TRBV5-1; the match to TRBD2 covers 12 bases. The junction had 5 bases not matched to a gene; V was cut back by 3 bases and J by 1 base. Germline loops: CDR1 SGHRS, CDR2 YFSETQ. The CDR3 totals 16 residues. The chain's CDR3 is CASSSGLAGPSYEQYF. The CDR3 DNA is TGCGCCAGCAGCTCGGGACTAGCGGGTCCATCCTACGAGCAGTACTTC.

This rearrangement joins TRBV4-1 to TRBJ1-1, with D unclear. This CDR3 region has 15 residues. Germline values: CDR1 MGHRA, CDR2 YSYEKL. V lost 4 bases and J lost 0, with 12 bases in between. The CDR3 sequence: CASSLVGVVNTEAFF. In DNA, the CDR3 is TGCGCCAGCAGCCTCGTTGGGGTAGTGAACACTGAAGCTTTCTTT.

J is TRBJ2-3 and V is TRBV6-5; 7 bases map to TRBD2. The CDR3 covers 16 residues. The trim removed 0 bases at V and 0 bases at J, leaving 3 bases unmatched. Germline CDR1 is MNHEY and CDR2 is SVGAGI. CDR3 nucleotide sequence: TGTGCCAGCAGTTACTCGATCGGGGGGAGCACAGATACGCAGTATTTT. This encodes CASSYSIGGSTDTQYF.

V gene TRBV7-9 combines with J gene TRBJ1-3; a weak D match, TRBD1 (5 bases). The germline CDR1 and CDR2 sequences are SEHNR and FQNEAQ (reference sequence). The CDR3 spans 18 residues. V lost 2 bases, J lost 0 bases, and 17 bases lay in between. As DNA, the CDR3 is TGTGCCAGCAGCTTACCCCTGGACATCCTGAGCTCTGGAAACACCATATATTTT. This gives the protein CASSLPLDILSSGNTIYF.